Below, 20 T cell receptor beta chains from the same sample are listed, as sequenced in a study of post-analysis software for immune sequencing data. Broader study findings: Included in a set of roughly five TRBV segments more frequent in patients than controls were TRBV5-6, TRBV5-1 and TRBV20-1.

No cognate antigen is known for these TCRs. The library was made from cDNA and included unique molecular identifiers. TCRdb re-called the PCR reads through MiXCR, storing one row per CDR3 protein. In the table there are about 200,000 distinct CDR3 sequences, roughly 30% of which are singletons. Sequenced material: blood. These receptors originate from a girl aged 2 to 17 with multiple sclerosis.

This clonotype has a handful of counts. The rearrangement uses TRBV20-1 and TRBJ2-7; D is unresolved. The length of the CDR3 is 11 residues. Trimming left V 5 bases short and J 5 bases short, with 10 bases between. From germline, CDR1 is DFQATT and CDR2 SNEGSKA (reference sequence). The chain's CDR3 is CSALPTHEQYF. CDR3 coding DNA: TGCAGTGCTCTACCAACGCACGAGCAGTACTTC.

The V and J genes are TRBV4-1 and TRBJ2-2, with D unclear. V gave up 0 bases and J gave up 8 bases, with 13 bases separating them. This CDR3 has 15 residues. Germline-derived CDR1 and CDR2 are MGHRA and YSYEKL. CDR3 residues: CASSQDRLPDGELFF. In DNA form, the CDR3 reads TGCGCCAGCAGCCAAGATCGGCTACCTGATGGGGAGCTGTTTTTT.

Comment on this clonotype: This may come from a read error, since a much larger clone is one base off. The chain employs TRBV28 and TRBJ2-4; possibly TRBD1 for D (6 bases). The V gene's germline CDR1 is MDHEN and CDR2 SYDVKM. The CDR3 is 11 residues long. In DNA, the CDR3 is TGTGCCGGCAGCAGTTACAGGGAGCAGTACTTC. It encodes CAGSSYREQYF.

This chain uses TRBV6-5 with TRBJ1-6; TRBD1 might be the D (5 bases). Trimming removed 6 bases at V and 9 bases at J, with 15 bases between. The CDR3 spans 14 residues. Germline V gene lookup returns CDR1 MNHEY and CDR2 SVGAGI. As DNA, the CDR3 is TGTGCCAGCAGCTACAGGTCTTGGGGTTCACCCCTCCACTTT. Translating gives CASSYRSWGSPLHF.

The chain joins TRBV29-1 to TRBJ2-7; 8 bases match TRBD1. Losses at the gene ends were 7 bases for V and 1 base for J; bases not matched to a gene: 6. Germline V gives CDR1 SQVTM, CDR2 ANQGSEA. This CDR3 is 13 amino acids long. The CDR3 nucleotides are TGCAGCGCTTCGACAGGGGATTCCTACGAGCAGTACTTC. Its protein is CSASTGDSYEQYF.

J is TRBJ2-2 and V is TRBV5-1, with D perhaps TRBD1 (5 bases). The CDR3 runs to 13 residues. CDR1 and CDR2 from the germline V gene are SGHRS and YFSETQ. The V end was cut by 4 bases, the J end by 4 bases, with 8 bases between. The chain's CDR3 is CASSRDSTGELFF. In nucleotides, the CDR3 is TGCGCCAGCAGCCGTGACAGCACCGGGGAGCTGTTTTTT.

This clonotype was detected ten times or more. CDR3 loop: CSVDRGTSGKSSYNEQFF. The CDR3 nucleotides are TGCAGCGTTGACCGGGGGACTAGCGGGAAGAGCTCCTACAATGAGCAGTTCTTC. The V and J genes are TRBV29-1 and TRBJ2-1; 13 bases are a match to TRBD2. CDR3 length equals 18 residues. Germline-derived CDR1 and CDR2 are SQVTM and ANQGSEA. Trimming cost V 3 bases and J 0 bases; bases outside gene matches: 8.

A note on this clonotype: This may arise from a read error, as a much more abundant clone is one base away. The V and J genes are TRBV5-1 and TRBJ2-1, with TRBD2 identical over 8 bases. This CDR3 contains 16 residues. CDR1 is SGHRS and CDR2 is YFSETQ in the germline V gene. V dropped 4 bases and J dropped 3; count of bases not matched to a gene: 9. The chain's CDR3 is CASSPGGATFYNEQFF. CDR3 in DNA: TGCGCCAGCAGCCCGGGGGGGGCTACCTTCTACAATGAGCAGTTCTTC. Supplemented by reference TRBV5-1 and TRBJ2-1, the full variable domain reads KAGVTQTPRYLIKTRGQQVTLSCSPISGHRSVSWYQQTPGQGLQFLFEYFSETQRNKGNFPGRFSGRQFSNSRSEMNVSTLELGDSALYLCASSPGGATFYNEQFFGPGTRLTVL.

This clonotype came up many times. The V and J genes are TRBV7-2 and TRBJ1-2; TRBD1 matches 8 bases. Germline-derived CDR1 and CDR2 are SGHTA and FQGNSA. V lost 0 bases and J lost 4; bases outside the gene matches: 10. The length of the CDR3 is 17 residues. The CDR3 here is CASSLAPTTGALYGYTF. The CDR3 nucleotides are TGTGCCAGCAGCTTAGCCCCTACGACAGGGGCCCTCTATGGCTACACCTTC.

This clonotype was picked up many times. This chain connects TRBV5-1 to TRBJ2-7; 7 bases match TRBD1. The CDR3 is 14 residues long. Germline values: CDR1 SGHRS, CDR2 YFSETQ. V shed 9 bases and J 8 bases; nucleotides not matched to a gene: 17. The DNA for the CDR3 is TGCGCCACAGCCCCCCAGGGGGACCCTTATCAGCAGTACTTC. Its translation: CATAPQGDPYQQYF. Full variable domain (outside the CDR3, taken from reference TRBV5-1 and TRBJ2-7): KAGVTQTPRYLIKTRGQQVTLSCSPISGHRSVSWYQQTPGQGLQFLFEYFSETQRNKGNFPGRFSGRQFSNSRSEMNVSTLELGDSALYLCATAPQGDPYQQYFGPGTRLTVT.

The chain recombines TRBV15 with TRBJ1-5; TRBD1 might be the D (6 bases). V gave up 3 bases and J gave up 9 bases, with 9 bases separating them. Looked up from germline, CDR1 is LNHNV and CDR2 is YYDKDF (reference sequence). The length of the CDR3 is 12 residues. CDR3 loop: CATSRTTGPQHF. The CDR3 nucleotides are TGTGCCACCAGCAGGACGACAGGGCCCCAGCATTTT. Together with reference TRBV15 and TRBJ1-5, the CDR3 gives the full variable domain: DAMVIQNPRYQVTQFGKPVTLSCSQTLNHNVMYWYQQKSSQAPKLLFHYYDKDFNNEADTPDNFQSRRPNTSFCFLDIRSPGLGDTAMYLCATSRTTGPQHFGDGTRLSIL.

This clonotype has a count of ten or more. The chain links TRBV5-1 to TRBJ2-5, with 11 bases lining up with TRBD1. The germline gives CDR1 SGHRS, CDR2 YFSETQ. The CDR3 totals 15 residues. Trimming at V came to 5 bases and at J to 1 base, leaving 4 bases not matched to a gene. CDR3 nucleotide sequence: TGCGCCAGCAGTCTCGGACAGGGGGCCCAAGAGACCCAGTACTTC. It yields the protein CASSLGQGAQETQYF. Based on the CDR3 plus reference TRBV5-1 and TRBJ2-5, the full variable domain is KAGVTQTPRYLIKTRGQQVTLSCSPISGHRSVSWYQQTPGQGLQFLFEYFSETQRNKGNFPGRFSGRQFSNSRSEMNVSTLELGDSALYLCASSLGQGAQETQYFGPGTRLLVL.

This clonotype was observed at least ten times. V gene TRBV29-1 combines with J gene TRBJ2-1; either TRBD1 or TRBD2 may supply D (5 bases each). The CDR3 has 14 residues. Trimming removed 7 bases from V and 6 bases from J, with 19 bases in between. Germline V gene sequence: CDR1 SQVTM, CDR2 ANQGSEA. As DNA, the CDR3 is TGCAGCGCCCTCGGGTCCCCGAGGGGCAATGAGCAGTTCTTC. Translated: CSALGSPRGNEQFF.

With regard to this clonotype: A clone one base away is much larger, so this may be a read error. This chain joins TRBV20-1 and TRBJ2-5; 7 bases map to TRBD1. The DNA end favors TRBJ2-7, so the J call may be wrong. This CDR3 has 13 amino acids. Germline V gives CDR1 DFQATT, CDR2 SNEGSKA (reference sequence). CDR3 residues: CSASTGMNYEQYF. The CDR3, as DNA: TGCAGTGCGTCGACAGGGATGAACTACGAGCAGTACTTC.

This clonotype was detected only a few times. V and J are TRBV4-1 and TRBJ1-5, with TRBD1 as a possible D gene (5 bases). Germline assignment: CDR1 MGHRA and CDR2 YSYEKL. V lost 4 bases, J lost 0 bases, and 16 bases lay in between. The CDR3 spans 17 residues. This chain's CDR3 is CASSLVRGTYSNQPQHF. The CDR3 nucleotides are TGCGCCAGCAGCCTCGTGCGGGGGACTTATAGCAATCAGCCCCAGCATTTT.

This clonotype was seen more than once but under ten times. The chain links TRBV7-8 to TRBJ2-6, with a tentative D call TRBD1 (5 bases). V was trimmed by 4 bases and J by 0 bases, leaving 13 bases between them. There are 17 residues in the CDR3. Germline V lookup: CDR1 SGHVS, CDR2 FQNEAQ. CDR3 loop: CASSSPDTRSGANVLTF. The CDR3 DNA sequence: TGTGCCAGCAGCTCCCCGGACACCCGCTCTGGGGCCAACGTCCTGACTTTC.

This chain links TRBV7-2 with TRBJ1-2; the D gene is possibly TRBD1 (6 bases). This CDR3 has 15 residues. The germline gives CDR1 SGHTA, CDR2 FQGNSA. V was shortened by 1 base and J by 7 bases, with 16 bases between the two germline ends. Here the CDR3 DNA reads TGTGCCAGCAGCTTAGAGGCCAGGGGAGTAGGTGGCTACACCTTC. Translating it yields CASSLEARGVGGYTF.

This chain joins TRBV29-1 and TRBJ2-7; D not resolved. Trimming removed 4 bases at V and 7 bases at J, with 8 bases between. Germline V gives CDR1 SQVTM, CDR2 ANQGSEA. The CDR3 is 10 amino acids. The CDR3 reads CSVAPNEQYF. CDR3 nucleotide sequence: TGCAGCGTTGCCCCTAATGAGCAGTACTTC.

With regard to this clonotype: A much larger clone sits a single nucleotide away, making a read error possible. V and J are TRBV29-1 and TRBJ2-1; D not certain. V dropped 6 bases and J dropped 6 bases, with 12 bases sitting between them. Germline CDR1 and CDR2: SQVTM and ANQGSEA. This CDR3 spans 12 amino acids. In DNA, the CDR3 is TGCAGCGTGTCGGGCGGATCCAATGAGCAGTTCTTC. This gives the protein CSVSGGSNEQFF.

On this clonotype itself: A read error may explain this, as a much larger clone is one base away. In DNA, the CDR3 is TGCAGTGCTAGTCGGCTAGCGAGCTATGAGCAGTTCTTC. Translated: CSASRLASYEQFF. This chain joins TRBV20-1 and TRBJ2-1; weak D call: TRBD2 (6 bases). Germline-derived CDR1 and CDR2 are DFQATT and SNEGSKA (reference sequence). The V end was cut by 3 bases, the J end by 8 bases, with 14 bases between. The CDR3 has 13 amino acids.